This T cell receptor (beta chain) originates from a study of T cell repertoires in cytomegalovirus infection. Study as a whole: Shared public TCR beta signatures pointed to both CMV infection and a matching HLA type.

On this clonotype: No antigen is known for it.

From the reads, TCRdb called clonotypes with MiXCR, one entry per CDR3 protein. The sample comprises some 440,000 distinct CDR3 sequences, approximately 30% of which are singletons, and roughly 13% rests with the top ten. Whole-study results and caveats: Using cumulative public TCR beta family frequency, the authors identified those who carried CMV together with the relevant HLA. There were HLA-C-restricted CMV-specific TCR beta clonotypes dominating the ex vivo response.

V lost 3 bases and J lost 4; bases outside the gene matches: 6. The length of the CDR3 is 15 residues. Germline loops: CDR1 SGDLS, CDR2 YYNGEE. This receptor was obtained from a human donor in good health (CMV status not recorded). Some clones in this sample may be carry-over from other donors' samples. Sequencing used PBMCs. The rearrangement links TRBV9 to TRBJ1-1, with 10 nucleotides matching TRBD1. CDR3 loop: CASSDRQGAGTEAFF. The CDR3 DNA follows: TGTGCCAGCAGCGATCGACAGGGGGCGGGCACTGAAGCTTTCTTT.